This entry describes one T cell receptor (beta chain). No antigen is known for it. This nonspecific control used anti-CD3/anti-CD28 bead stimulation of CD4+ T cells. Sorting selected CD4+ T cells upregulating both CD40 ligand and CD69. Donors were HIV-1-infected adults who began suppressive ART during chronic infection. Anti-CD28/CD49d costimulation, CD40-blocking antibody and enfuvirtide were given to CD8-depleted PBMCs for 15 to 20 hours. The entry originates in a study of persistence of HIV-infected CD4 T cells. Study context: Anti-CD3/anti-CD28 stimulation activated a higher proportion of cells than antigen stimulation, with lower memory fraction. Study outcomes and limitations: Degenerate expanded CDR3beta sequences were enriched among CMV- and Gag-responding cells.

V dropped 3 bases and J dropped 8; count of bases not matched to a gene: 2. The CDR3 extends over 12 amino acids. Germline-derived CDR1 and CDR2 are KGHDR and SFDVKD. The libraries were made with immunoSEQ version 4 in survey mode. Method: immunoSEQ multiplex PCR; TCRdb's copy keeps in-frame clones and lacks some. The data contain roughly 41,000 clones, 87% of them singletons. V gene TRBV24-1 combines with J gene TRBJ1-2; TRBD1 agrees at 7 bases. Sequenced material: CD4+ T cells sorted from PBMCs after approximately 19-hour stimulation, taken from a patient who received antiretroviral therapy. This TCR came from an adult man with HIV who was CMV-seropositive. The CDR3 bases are TGTGCCACCAGTGATCCAGGGGGGGGCTACACCTTC. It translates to CATSDPGGGYTF.